This TCR beta chain derives from a study of CD8+ T cells in alopecia areata. About the study: Among treated patients, oral tofacitinib was administered at 5 to 10 mg twice daily. Tofacitinib exposure lasted 6 to 18 months, followed by 6 months off drug.

Reverse transcription of extracted RNA yielded cDNA, which provided the sequencing template. Data came from immunoSEQ multiplex PCR; TCRdb stores just in-frame clones and leaves some out. The table records under 70,000 clones, about 96% of them present only once. Looked up from germline, CDR1 is KGHSH and CDR2 is LQKENI. V lost 5 bases and J lost 5, with 18 bases in between. This CDR3 is 15 amino acids long. Sorted out of PBMCs were CD4+ T cells and CD8+ T cells. Regarding the study as a whole: Relative to mice, TCR sharing across patients was less clear, a difference possibly HLA-related.

As concerns this clone: Its antigen is unknown.

The receptor comes from a human donor with alopecia areata. Sequences were derived from CD8+ T cells sorted from blood, sampled at week 0. The chain links TRBV18 to TRBJ1-1, with D uncertain. The CDR3 bases are TGTGCCAGCTCAGCATCCCCGGGTCGAAGAACTGAAGCTTTCTTT. This codes for CASSASPGRRTEAFF.